The clone carrying this TCR beta chain was seen more than once but under ten times. Its antigen is not identified. The CDR3 covers 19 residues. J was trimmed by 0 bases and V by 1 base; bases with no gene match: 7. In germline, CDR1 is LGHDT, CDR2 YNNKEL (reference sequence). The data originate from a study of response to subunit inactivated influenza vaccine. TCRdb re-derived calls from the RT-PCR reads in MiXCR, one entry per CDR3 protein. The sample has roughly 630,000 distinct CDR3 sequences, about 14% seen once. General study points: Authors suggested each seasonal influenza vaccination recruits few new T cells.

The sample was PBMCs from blood, taken around two weeks before vaccination. The chain uses TRBV3-1 and TRBJ2-3; 13 bases match TRBD2. The sequence was collected from a man between 50 and 59 years old who received an inactivated influenza vaccine. For the CDR3, the DNA is TGTGCCAGCAGCCAAGTGGAGCGGACTAGCGGGGGAAGCACAGATACGCAGTATTTT. Protein: CASSQVERTSGGSTDTQYF.